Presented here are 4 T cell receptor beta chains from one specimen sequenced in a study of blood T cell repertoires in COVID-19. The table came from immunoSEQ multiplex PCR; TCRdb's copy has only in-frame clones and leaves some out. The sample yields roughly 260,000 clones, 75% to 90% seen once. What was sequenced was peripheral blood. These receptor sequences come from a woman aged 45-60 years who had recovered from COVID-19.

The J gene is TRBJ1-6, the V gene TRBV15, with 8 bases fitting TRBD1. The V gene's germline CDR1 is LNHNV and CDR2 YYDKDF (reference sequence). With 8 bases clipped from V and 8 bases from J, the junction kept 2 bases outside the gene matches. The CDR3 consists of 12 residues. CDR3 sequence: CATGQGYSPLHF. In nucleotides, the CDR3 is TGTGCCACCGGACAGGGATATTCACCCCTCCACTTT.

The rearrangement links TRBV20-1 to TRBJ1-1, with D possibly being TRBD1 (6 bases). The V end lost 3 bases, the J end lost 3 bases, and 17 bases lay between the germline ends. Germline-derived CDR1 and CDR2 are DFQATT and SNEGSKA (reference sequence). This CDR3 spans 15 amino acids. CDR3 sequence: CSASLNPGVDTEAFF. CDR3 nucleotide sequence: TGCAGTGCTAGTCTAAACCCAGGGGTGGACACTGAAGCTTTCTTT.

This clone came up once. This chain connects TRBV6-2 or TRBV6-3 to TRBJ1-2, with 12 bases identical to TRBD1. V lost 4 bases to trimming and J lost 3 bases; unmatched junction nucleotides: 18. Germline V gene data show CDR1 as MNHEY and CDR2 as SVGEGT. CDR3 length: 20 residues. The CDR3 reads CASSSRPWDRGHWGHYGYTF. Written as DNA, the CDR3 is TGTGCCAGCAGTTCTAGACCGTGGGACAGGGGGCATTGGGGGCACTATGGCTACACCTTC.

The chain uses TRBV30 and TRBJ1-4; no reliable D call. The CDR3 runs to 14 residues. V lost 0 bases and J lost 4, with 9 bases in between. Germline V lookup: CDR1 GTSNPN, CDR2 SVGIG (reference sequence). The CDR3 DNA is TGTGCCTGGAGTGTAAATCGCGATAATGAAAAACTGTTTTTT. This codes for CAWSVNRDNEKLFF.